A single T cell receptor beta chain is shown here with its context. Its antigen is undetermined. Mismatch with germline at one junction end may stem from a read error. A universal primer site was incorporated via template switching, and the cDNA contained unique molecular identifiers. TCRdb called the 5' RACE reads again in MiXCR, with one record for every CDR3 protein. The table has around 250,000 distinct CDR3 sequences, about 8% seen once. No donor was unhealthy or non-Caucasian. The data are from a study of identical twins. The germline gives CDR1 LGHDT, CDR2 YNNKEL (reference sequence). There are 17 residues in the CDR3. Findings and limits, study-wide: Insertions were reduced in abundant cord blood beta clonotypes but not in memory repertoires.

This same sample was also taken into another study, of yellow fever vaccine responses in identical twins.

The sequenced material came from CD8+ T cells sorted from blood. The V gene is TRBV3-1, the J gene TRBJ2-1; 9 bases fit TRBD2. The sequence derives from a woman under 30 in good health. The CDR3 DNA reads TGTGCCACCAGCCAAGATTGGGCGGGAGGGGAAGACAATGAGCAGTTCTTC. Translating gives CATSQDWAGGEDNEQFF.